This T cell receptor beta chain derives from a study of early stage breast cancer tumors. This clone was detected a few times. J was trimmed by 7 bases and V by 4 bases; bases with no gene match: 6. This CDR3 comprises 14 residues. The germline V gene has CDR1 LGHNA and CDR2 YSLEER. TCRdb keeps only in-frame clones here, not all; method: immunoSEQ multiplex PCR. The sample has around 25,000 clones, 55% to 80% seen once; the top ten hold 8.5% to 10%. The receptor comes from a person in their 60s with breast cancer. Sequences were obtained from breast tumor tissue. The rearrangement uses TRBV4-3 and TRBJ1-5; 8 bases agree with TRBD1. In DNA, the CDR3 is TGCGCCAGCAGCCCCGACAGGGGTGGCCAGCCCCAGCATTTT. It translates to CASSPDRGGQPQHF.